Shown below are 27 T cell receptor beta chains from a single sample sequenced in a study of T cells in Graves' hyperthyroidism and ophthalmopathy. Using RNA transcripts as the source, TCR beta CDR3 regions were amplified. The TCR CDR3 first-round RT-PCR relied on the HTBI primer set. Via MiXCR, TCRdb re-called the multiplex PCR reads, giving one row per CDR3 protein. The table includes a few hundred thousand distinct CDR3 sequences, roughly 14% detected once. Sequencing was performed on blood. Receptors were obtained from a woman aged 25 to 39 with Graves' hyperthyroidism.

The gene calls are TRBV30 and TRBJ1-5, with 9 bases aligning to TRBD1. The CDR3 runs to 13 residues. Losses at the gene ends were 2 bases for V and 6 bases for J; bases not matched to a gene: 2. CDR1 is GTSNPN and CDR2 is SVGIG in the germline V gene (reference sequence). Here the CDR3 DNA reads TGTGCCTGGAGTCCGGGACAGGGTCAGCCCCAGCATTTT. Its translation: CAWSPGQGQPQHF.

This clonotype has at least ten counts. The CDR3 region has the DNA TGTGCCAGCAGTCCACCTAGCGGGAGGGCCGCTGAGACCCAGTACTTC. This translates into CASSPPSGRAAETQYF. V is TRBV12-3 or TRBV12-4 and J is TRBJ2-5; 12 bases fit TRBD2. V shed 5 bases, J shed 5 bases, and the junction held 9 bases outside the gene matches. The CDR3 runs to 16 residues.

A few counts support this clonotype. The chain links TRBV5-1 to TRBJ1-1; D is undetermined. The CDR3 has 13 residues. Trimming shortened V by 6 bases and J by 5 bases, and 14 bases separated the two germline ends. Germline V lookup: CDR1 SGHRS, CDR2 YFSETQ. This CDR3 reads CASKAELRTEAFF. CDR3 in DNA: TGCGCCAGCAAGGCTGAATTAAGGACTGAAGCTTTCTTT.

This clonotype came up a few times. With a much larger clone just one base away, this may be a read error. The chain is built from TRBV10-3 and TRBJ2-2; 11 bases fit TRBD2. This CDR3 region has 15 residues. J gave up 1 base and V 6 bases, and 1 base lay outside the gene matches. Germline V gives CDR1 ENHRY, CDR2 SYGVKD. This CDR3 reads CAIRGTSGNTGELFF. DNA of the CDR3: TGTGCCATCAGAGGGACTAGCGGGAACACCGGGGAGCTGTTTTTT.

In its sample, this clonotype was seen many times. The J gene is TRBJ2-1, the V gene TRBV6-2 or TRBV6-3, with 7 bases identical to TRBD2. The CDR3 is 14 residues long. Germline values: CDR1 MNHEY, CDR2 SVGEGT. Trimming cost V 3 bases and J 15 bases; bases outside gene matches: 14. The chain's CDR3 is CASSYWREKLERFF. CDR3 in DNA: TGTGCCAGCAGTTATTGGCGGGAGAAGCTTGAGAGGTTCTTC.

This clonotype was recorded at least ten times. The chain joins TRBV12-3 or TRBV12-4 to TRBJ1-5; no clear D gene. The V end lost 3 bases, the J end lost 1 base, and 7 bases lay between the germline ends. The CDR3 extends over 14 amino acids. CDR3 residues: CASSLYGSNQPQHF. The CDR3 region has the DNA TGTGCCAGCAGTTTGTACGGGAGCAATCAGCCCCAGCATTTT.

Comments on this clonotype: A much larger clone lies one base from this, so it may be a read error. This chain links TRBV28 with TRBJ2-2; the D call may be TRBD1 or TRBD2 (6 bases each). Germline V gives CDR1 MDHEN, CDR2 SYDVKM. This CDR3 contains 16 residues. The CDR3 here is CASMMWGAGRTGGLFF. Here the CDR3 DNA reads TGTGCCAGCATGATGTGGGGGGCGGGACGCACCGGGGGGCTGTTTTTT. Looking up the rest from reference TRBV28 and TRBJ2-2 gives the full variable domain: DVKVTQSSRYLVKRTGEKVFLECVQDMDHENMFWYRQDPGLGLRLIYFSYDVKMKEKGDIPEGYSVSREKKERFSLILESASTNQTSMYLCASMMWGAGRTGGLFFGEGSRLTVL.

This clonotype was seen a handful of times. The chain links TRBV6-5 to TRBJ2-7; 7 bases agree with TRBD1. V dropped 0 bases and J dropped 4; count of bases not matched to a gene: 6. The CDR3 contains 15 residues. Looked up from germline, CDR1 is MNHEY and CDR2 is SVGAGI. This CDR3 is CASSYSGTEPYEQYF. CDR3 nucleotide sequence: TGTGCCAGCAGTTACTCCGGGACAGAACCTTACGAGCAGTACTTC.

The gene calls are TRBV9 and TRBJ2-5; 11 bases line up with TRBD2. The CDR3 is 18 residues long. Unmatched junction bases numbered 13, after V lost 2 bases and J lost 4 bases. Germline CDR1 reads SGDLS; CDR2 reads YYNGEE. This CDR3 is CASSVGLAGGLGIETQYF. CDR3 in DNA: TGTGCCAGCAGCGTGGGCCTAGCGGGAGGTTTAGGGATAGAGACCCAGTACTTC. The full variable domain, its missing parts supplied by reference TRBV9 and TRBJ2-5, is DSGVTQTPKHLITATGQRVTLRCSPRSGDLSVYWYQQSLDQGLQFLIQYYNGEERAKGNILERFSAQQFPDLHSELNLSSLELGDSALYFCASSVGLAGGLGIETQYFGPGTRLLVL.

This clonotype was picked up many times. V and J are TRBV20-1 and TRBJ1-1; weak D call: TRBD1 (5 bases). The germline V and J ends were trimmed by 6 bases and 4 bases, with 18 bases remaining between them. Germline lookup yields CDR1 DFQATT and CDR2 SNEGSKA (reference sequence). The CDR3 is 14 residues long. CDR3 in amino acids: CSAGGGGYGTEAFF. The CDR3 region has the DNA TGCAGTGCCGGGGGGGGAGGATATGGCACTGAAGCTTTCTTT.

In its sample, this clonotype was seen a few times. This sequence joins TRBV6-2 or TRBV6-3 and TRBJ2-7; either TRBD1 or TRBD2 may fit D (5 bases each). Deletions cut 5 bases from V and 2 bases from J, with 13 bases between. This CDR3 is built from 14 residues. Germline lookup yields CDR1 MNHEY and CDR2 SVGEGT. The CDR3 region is CASSQRDGAYEQYF. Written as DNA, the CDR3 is TGTGCCAGCAGTCAACGGGACGGGGCCTACGAGCAGTACTTC.

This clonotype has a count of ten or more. The CDR3 bases are TGTGCCAGCAGCTCGACAGGGAGCCGGAGGGATAGCAATCAGCCCCAGCATTTT. It specifies CASSSTGSRRDSNQPQHF. The V and J genes are TRBV9 and TRBJ1-5; 7 nucleotides line up with TRBD1. CDR1 is SGDLS and CDR2 is YYNGEE in the germline V gene. Germline trimming cut 4 bases from V and 0 bases from J; bases unmatched to any gene: 13. The CDR3 consists of 18 residues.

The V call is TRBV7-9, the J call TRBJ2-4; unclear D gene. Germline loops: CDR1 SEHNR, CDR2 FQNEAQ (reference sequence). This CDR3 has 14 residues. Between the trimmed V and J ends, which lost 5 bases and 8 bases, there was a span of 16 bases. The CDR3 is CASSLNTGSDIQYF. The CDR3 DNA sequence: TGTGCCAGCAGCCTAAACACGGGTTCAGACATTCAGTACTTC. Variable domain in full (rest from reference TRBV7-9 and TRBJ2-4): DTGVSQNPRHKITKRGQNVTFRCDPISEHNRLYWYRQTLGQGPEFLTYFQNEAQLEKSRLLSDRFSAERPKGSFSTLEIQRTEQGDSAMYLCASSLNTGSDIQYFGAGTRLSVL.

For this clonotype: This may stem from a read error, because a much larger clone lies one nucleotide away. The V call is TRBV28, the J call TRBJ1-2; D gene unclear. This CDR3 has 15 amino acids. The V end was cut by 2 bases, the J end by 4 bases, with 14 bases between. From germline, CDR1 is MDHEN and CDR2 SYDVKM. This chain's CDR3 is CASSLEFGVGYGYTF. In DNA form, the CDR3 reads TGTGCCAGCAGTTTAGAGTTTGGGGTTGGCTATGGCTACACCTTC.

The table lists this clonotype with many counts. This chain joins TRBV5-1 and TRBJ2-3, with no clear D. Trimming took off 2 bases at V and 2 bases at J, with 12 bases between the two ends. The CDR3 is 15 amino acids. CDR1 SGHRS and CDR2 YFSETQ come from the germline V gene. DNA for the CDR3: TGCGCCAGCAGCTTTTCCGGGCCCTACACAGATACGCAGTATTTT. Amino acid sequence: CASSFSGPYTDTQYF.

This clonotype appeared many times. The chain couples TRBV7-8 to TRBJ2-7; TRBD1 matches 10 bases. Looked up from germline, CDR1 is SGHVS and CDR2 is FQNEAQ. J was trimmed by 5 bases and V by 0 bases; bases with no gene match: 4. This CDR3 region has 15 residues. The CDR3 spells CASSLARDRGHEQYF. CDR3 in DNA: TGTGCCAGCAGCTTAGCGCGGGACAGGGGCCACGAGCAGTACTTC.

Written as DNA, the CDR3 is TGCGCCAGCAGCCAAGAAAGGGTAGCAACCTACAATGAGCAGTTCTTC. Amino acids: CASSQERVATYNEQFF. The chain is built from TRBV4-1 and TRBJ2-1; D gene ambiguous. V lost 0 bases and J 2 bases, leaving 11 bases between the germline ends. CDR3 length: 16 amino acids. Germline loops: CDR1 MGHRA, CDR2 YSYEKL.

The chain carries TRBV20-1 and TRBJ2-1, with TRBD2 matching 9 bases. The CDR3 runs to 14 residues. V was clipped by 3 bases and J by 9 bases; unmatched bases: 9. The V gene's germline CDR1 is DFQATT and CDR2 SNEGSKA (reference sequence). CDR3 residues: CSASGLAGRGEQFF. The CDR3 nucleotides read TGCAGTGCTAGTGGCCTAGCGGGACGGGGTGAGCAGTTCTTC.

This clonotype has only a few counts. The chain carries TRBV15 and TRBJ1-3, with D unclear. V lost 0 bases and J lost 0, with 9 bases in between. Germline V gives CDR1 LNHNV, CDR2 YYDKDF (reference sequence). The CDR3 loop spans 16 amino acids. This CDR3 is CATSRDPLSSGNTIYF. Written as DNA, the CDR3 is TGTGCCACCAGCAGAGATCCCCTGAGCTCTGGAAACACCATATATTTT.

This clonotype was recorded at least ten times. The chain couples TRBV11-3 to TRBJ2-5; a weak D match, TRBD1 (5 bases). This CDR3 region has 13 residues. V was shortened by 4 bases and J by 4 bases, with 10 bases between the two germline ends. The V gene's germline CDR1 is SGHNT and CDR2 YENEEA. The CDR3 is CASSSSQGETQYF. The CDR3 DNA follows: TGTGCCAGCAGCTCCTCGCAGGGAGAGACCCAGTACTTC.

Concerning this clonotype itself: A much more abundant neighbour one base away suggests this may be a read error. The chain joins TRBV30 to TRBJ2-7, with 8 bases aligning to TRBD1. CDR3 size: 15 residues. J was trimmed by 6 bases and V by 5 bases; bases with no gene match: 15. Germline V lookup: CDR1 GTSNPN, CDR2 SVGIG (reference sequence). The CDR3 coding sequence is TGTGCCTGGGCCCCCCCCGGGACAGGTTTGCGCGAGCAGTACTTC. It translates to CAWAPPGTGLREQYF.

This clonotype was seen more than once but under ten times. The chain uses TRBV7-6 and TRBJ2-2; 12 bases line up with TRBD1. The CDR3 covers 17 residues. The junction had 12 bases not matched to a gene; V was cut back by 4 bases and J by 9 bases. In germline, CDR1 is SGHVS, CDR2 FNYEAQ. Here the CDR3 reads CASSSNGGTGGPRELFF. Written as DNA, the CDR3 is TGTGCCAGCAGCTCCAATGGGGGGACAGGGGGCCCCAGGGAGCTGTTTTTT.

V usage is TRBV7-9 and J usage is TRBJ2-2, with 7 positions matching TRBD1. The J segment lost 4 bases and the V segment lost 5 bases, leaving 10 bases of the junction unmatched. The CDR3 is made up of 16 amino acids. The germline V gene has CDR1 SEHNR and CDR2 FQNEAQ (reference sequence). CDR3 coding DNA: TGTGCCAGCAGCGTGCCTCGACAGGGCGGCACCGGGGAGCTGTTTTTT. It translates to CASSVPRQGGTGELFF.

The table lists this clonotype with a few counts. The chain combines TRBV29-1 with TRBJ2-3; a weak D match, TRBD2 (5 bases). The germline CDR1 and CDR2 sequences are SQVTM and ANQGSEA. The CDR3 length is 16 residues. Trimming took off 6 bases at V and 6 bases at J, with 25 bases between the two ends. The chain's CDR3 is CSVALVKSSRGDTQYF. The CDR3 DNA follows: TGCAGCGTAGCTCTGGTGAAGTCTAGTAGAGGGGATACGCAGTATTTT.

The CDR3 DNA sequence: TGTGCCAGCAGTGAAGTCGGGAGGGGGAGTCATAACACCGGGGAGCTGTTTTTT. Translated: CASSEVGRGSHNTGELFF. V gene TRBV6-1 combines with J gene TRBJ2-2; 8 nucleotides align to TRBD2. The CDR3 length is 18 residues. Germline V gene data show CDR1 as MNHNS and CDR2 as SASEGT. Unmatched junction bases numbered 9, after V lost 1 base and J lost 2 bases.

DNA for the CDR3: TGCAGTGCTAGAGACAGGGGGCGCTTCGGTGAAAAACTGTTTTTT. Translating gives CSARDRGRFGEKLFF. The genes are TRBV20-1 and TRBJ1-4, with 8 bases that match TRBD1. V lost 0 bases to trimming and J lost 7 bases; unmatched junction nucleotides: 7. Germline V CDR1 and CDR2: DFQATT, SNEGSKA (reference sequence). The CDR3 totals 15 residues.

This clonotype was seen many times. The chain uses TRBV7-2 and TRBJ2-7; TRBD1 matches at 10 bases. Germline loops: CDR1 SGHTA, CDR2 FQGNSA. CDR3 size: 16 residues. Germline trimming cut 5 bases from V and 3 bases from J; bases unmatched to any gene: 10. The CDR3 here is CASSQASGTGVYEQYF. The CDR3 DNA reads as TGTGCCAGCAGCCAGGCCAGTGGGACAGGGGTCTACGAGCAGTACTTC.